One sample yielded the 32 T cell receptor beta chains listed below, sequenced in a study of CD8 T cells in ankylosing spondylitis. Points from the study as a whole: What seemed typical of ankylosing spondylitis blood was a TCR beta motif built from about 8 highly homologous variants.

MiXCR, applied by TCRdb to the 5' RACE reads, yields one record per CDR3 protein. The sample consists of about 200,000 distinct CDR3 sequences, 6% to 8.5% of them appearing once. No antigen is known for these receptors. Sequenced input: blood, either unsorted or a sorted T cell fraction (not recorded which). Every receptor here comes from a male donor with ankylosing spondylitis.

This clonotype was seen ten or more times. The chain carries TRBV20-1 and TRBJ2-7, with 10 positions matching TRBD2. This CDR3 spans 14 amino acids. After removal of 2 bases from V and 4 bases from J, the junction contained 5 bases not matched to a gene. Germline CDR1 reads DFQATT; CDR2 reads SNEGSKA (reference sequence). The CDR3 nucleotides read TGCAGTGCTAGAAGTAGCGGGAGGTTGTACGAGCAGTACTTC. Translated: CSARSSGRLYEQYF.

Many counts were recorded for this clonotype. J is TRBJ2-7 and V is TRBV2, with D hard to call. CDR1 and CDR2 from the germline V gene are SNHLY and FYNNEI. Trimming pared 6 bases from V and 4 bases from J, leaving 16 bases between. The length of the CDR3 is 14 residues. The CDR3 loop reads CASSAVSVIYEQYF. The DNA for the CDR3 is TGTGCCAGCAGCGCGGTAAGCGTTATATACGAGCAGTACTTC. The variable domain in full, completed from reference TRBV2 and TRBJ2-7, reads EPEVTQTPSHQVTQMGQEVILRCVPISNHLYFYWYRQILGQKVEFLVSFYNNEISEKSEIFDDQFSVERPDGSNFTLKIRSTKLEDSAMYFCASSAVSVIYEQYFGPGTRLTVT.

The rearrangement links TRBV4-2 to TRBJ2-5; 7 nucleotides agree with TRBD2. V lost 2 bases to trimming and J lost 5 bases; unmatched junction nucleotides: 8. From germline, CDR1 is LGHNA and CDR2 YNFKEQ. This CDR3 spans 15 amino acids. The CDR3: CASSQNLAARETQYF. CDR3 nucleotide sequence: TGTGCCAGCAGCCAAAATCTAGCGGCGCGGGAGACCCAGTACTTC.

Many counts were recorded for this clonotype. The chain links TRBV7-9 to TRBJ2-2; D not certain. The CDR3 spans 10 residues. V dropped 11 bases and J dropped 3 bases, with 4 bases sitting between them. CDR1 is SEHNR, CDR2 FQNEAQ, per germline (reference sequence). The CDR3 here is CAQDTGELFF. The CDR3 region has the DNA TGTGCCCAGGACACCGGGGAGCTGTTTTTT.

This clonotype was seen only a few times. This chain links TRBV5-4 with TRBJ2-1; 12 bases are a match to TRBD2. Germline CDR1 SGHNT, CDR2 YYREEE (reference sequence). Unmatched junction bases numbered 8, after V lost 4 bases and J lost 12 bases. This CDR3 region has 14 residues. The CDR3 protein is CASSELLAGGLQFF. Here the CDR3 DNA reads TGTGCCAGCAGCGAACTACTAGCGGGAGGTTTGCAGTTCTTC.

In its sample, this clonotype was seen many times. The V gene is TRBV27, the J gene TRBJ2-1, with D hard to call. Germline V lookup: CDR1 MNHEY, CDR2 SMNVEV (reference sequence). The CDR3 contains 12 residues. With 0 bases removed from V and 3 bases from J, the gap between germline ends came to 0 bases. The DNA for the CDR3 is TGTGCCAGCAGTTTATCCTACAATGAGCAGTTCTTC. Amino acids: CASSLSYNEQFF.

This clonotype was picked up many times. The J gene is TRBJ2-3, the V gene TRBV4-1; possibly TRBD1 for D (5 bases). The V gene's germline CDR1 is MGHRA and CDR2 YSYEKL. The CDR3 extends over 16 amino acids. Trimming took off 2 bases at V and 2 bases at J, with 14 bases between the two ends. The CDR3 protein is CASSQPYQGYTDTQYF. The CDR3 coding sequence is TGCGCCAGCAGCCAACCATACCAGGGATACACAGATACGCAGTATTTT.

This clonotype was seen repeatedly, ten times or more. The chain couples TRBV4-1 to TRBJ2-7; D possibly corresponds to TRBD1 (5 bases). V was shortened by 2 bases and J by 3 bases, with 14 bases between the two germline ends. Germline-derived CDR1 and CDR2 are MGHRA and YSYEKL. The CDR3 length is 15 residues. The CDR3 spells CASSQIPDTRYEQYF. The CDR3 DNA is TGCGCCAGCAGCCAAATCCCGGACACCCGCTACGAGCAGTACTTC.

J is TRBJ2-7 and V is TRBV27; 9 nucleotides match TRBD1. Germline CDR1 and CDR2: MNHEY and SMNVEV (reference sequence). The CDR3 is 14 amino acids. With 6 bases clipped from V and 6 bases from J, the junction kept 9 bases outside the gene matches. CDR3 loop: CASSTGTGQGEQYF. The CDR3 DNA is TGTGCCAGCAGCACCGGGACAGGGCAGGGCGAGCAGTACTTC.

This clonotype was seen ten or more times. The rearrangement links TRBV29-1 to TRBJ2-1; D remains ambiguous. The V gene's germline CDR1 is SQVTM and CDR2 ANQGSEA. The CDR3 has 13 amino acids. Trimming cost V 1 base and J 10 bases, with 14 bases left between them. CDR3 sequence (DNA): TGCAGCGTTGAAGGCACTCCGGTGTCCGAGCAGTTCTTC. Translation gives CSVEGTPVSEQFF.

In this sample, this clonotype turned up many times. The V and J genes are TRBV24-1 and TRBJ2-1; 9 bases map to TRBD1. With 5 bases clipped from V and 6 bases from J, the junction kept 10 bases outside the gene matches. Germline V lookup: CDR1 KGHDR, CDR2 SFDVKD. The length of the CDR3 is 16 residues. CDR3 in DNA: TGTGCCACCAGTGGTAAACAGGGGGCGCCTCGCAATGAGCAGTTCTTC. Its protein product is CATSGKQGAPRNEQFF.

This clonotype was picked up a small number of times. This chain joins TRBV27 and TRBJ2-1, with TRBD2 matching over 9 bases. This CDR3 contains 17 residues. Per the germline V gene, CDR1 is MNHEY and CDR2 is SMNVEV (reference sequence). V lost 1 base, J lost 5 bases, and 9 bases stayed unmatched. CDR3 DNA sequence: TGTGCCAGCAGTTTATTGGCCAGCGGGGGGCTCGACAATGAGCAGTTCTTC. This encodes CASSLLASGGLDNEQFF.

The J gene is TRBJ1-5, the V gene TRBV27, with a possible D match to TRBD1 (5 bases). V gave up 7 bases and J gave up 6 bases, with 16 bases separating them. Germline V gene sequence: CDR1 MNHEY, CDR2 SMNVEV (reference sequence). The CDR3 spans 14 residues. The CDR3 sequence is CASKTGGSGQPQHF. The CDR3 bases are TGTGCCAGCAAAACGGGGGGATCAGGTCAGCCCCAGCATTTT.

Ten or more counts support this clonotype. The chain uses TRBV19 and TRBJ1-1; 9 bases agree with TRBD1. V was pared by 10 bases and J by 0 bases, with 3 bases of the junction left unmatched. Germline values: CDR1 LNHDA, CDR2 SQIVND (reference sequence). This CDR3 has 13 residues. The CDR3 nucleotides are TGTGCCACCCGGACAGGGGTGAACACTGAAGCTTTCTTT. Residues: CATRTGVNTEAFF. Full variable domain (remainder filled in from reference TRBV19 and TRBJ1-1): DGGITQSPKYLFRKEGQNVTLSCEQNLNHDAMYWYRQDPGQGLRLIYYSQIVNDFQKGDIAEGYSVSREKKESFPLTVTSAQKNPTAFYLCATRTGVNTEAFFGQGTRLTVV.

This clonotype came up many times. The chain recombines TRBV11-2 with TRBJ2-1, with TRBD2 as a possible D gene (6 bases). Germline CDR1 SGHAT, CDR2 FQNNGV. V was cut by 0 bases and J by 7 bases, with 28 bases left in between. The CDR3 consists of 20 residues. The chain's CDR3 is CASSLDAAWRDFTMENEQFF. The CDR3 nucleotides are TGTGCCAGCAGCTTAGATGCGGCTTGGCGGGATTTTACTATGGAGAATGAGCAGTTCTTC.

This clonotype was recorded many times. DNA for the CDR3: TGTGCCATCAGGGGGGGACGGTCTGGAGTCGCTAACTATGGCTACACCTTC. Translation gives CAIRGGRSGVANYGYTF. The V call is TRBV10-3, the J call TRBJ1-2; D may be TRBD1 (5 bases). The V gene lost 6 bases and the J gene lost 0 bases, with 20 bases spanning the gap. Germline CDR1 and CDR2: ENHRY and SYGVKD. The CDR3 has 17 residues.

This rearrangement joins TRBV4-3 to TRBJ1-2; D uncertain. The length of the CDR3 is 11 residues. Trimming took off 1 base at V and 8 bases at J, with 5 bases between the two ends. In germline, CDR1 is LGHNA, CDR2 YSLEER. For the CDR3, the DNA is TGCGCCAGCAGCCAAGGCGACGGCTACACCTTC. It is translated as CASSQGDGYTF.

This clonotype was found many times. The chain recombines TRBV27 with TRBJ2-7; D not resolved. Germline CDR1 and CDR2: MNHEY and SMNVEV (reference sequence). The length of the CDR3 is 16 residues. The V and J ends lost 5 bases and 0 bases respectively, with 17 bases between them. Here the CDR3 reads CASSPSRGPASYEQYF. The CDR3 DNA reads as TGTGCCAGCAGTCCTTCGCGCGGTCCCGCCTCCTACGAGCAGTACTTC.

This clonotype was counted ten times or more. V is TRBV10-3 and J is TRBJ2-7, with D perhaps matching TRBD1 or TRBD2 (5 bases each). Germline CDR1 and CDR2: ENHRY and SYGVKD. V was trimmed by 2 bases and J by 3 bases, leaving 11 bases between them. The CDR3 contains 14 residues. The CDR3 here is CAISEEGSDYEQYF. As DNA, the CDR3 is TGTGCCATCAGTGAGGAGGGGTCTGACTACGAGCAGTACTTC.

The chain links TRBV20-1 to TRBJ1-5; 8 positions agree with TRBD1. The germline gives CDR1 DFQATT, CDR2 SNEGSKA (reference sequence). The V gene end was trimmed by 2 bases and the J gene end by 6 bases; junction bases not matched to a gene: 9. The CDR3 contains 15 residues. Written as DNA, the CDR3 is TGCAGTGCTAGACCGGATTCAGGGGGCGGTCAGCCCCAGCATTTT. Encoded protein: CSARPDSGGGQPQHF.

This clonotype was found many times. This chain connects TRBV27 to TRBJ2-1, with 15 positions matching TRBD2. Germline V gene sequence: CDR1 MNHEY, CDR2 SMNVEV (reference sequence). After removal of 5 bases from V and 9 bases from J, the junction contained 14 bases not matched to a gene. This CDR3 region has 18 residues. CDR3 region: CASSPLIPGLAGGGEQFF. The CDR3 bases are TGTGCCAGCAGTCCCTTAATCCCTGGACTAGCGGGAGGGGGTGAGCAGTTCTTC.

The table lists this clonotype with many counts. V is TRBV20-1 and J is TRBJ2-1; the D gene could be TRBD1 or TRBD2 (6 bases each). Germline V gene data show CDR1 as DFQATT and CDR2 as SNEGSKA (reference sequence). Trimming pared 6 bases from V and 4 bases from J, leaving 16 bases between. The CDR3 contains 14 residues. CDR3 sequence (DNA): TGCAGTGCCCCCGAGGAGGGGGATTACAATGAGCAGTTCTTC. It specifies CSAPEEGDYNEQFF.

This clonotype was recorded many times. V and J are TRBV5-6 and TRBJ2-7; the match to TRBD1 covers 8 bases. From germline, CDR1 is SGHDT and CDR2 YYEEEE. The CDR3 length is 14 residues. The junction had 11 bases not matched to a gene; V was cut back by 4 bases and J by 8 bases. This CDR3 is CASSPPGTGTKQYF. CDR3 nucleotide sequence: TGTGCCAGCAGCCCGCCCGGGACAGGTACGAAGCAGTACTTC. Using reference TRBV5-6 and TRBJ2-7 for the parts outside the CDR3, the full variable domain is DAGVTQSPTHLIKTRGQQVTLRCSPKSGHDTVSWYQQALGQGPQFIFQYYEEEERQRGNFPDRFSGHQFPNYSSELNVNALLLGDSALYLCASSPPGTGTKQYFGPGTRLTVT.

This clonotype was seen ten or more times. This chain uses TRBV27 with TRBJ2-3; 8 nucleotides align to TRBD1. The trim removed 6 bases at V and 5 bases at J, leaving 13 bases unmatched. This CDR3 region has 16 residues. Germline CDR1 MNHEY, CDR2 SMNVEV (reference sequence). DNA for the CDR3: TGTGCCAGCAGATTGATCCAGGGGGCCATCCGAGATACGCAGTATTTT. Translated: CASRLIQGAIRDTQYF.

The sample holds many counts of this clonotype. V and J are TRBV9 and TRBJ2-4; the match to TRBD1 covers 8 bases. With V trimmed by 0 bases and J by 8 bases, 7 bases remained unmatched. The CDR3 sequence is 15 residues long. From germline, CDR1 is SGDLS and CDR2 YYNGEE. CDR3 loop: CASSVGSGGYDIQYF. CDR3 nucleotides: TGTGCCAGCAGCGTAGGTTCAGGGGGCTATGACATTCAGTACTTC.

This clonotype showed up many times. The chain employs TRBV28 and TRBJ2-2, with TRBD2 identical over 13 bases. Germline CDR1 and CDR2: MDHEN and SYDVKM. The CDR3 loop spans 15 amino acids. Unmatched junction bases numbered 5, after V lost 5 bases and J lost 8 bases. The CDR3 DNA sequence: TGTGCCAGCAGTCGACTAGCGGGGGGAGCGGGGGAGCTGTTTTTT. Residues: CASSRLAGGAGELFF.

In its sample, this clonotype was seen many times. CDR3 in amino acids: CASRDRGRADTQYF. For the CDR3, the DNA is TGTGCCAGCCGGGACAGGGGGCGAGCAGATACGCAGTATTTT. The chain has TRBV6-1 and TRBJ2-3; TRBD1 aligns across 12 bases. Germline lookup yields CDR1 MNHNS and CDR2 SASEGT. CDR3 size: 14 residues. V trimming: 8 bases; J trimming: 4 bases; junction bases outside the gene matches: 4.

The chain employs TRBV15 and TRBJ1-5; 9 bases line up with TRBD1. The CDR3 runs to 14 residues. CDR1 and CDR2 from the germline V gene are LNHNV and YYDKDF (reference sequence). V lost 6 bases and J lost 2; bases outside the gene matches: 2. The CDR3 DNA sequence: TGTGCCACCAGGAGACAGGGGGGCAATCAGCCCCAGCATTTT. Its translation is CATRRQGGNQPQHF.

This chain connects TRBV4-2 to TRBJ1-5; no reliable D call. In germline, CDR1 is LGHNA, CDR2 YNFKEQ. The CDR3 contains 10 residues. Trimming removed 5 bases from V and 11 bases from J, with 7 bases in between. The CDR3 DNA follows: TGTGCCAGCAGCGACGAAGCCCAGCATTTT. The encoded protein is CASSDEAQHF.

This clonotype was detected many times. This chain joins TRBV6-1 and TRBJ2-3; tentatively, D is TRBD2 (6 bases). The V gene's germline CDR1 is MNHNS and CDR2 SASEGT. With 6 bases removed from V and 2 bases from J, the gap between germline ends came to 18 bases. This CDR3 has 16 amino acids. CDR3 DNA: TGTGCCAGCAGAGGAACTAGCAGTTTAGACACAGATACGCAGTATTTT. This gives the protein CASRGTSSLDTDTQYF.

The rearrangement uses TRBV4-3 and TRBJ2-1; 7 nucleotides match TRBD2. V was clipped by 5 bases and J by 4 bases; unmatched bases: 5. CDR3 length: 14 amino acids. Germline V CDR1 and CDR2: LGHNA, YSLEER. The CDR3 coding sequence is TGCGCCAGCAGCGGCGGGAGATTTTACAATGAGCAGTTCTTC. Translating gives CASSGGRFYNEQFF.

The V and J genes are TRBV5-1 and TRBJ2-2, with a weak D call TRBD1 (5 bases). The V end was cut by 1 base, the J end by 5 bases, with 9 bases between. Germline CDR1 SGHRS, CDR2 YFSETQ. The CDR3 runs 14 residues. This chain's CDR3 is CASSLHRRTGELFF. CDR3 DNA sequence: TGCGCCAGCAGCTTGCACAGGAGAACCGGGGAGCTGTTTTTT.